Listed below are T cell receptor beta chains from one sample, sequenced in a study of regulatory and conventional T cells in RAG deficiency. Profiled with immunoSEQ multiplex PCR; TCRdb holds only in-frame clones, not every one. The sample contains roughly 34,000 clones, 75% to 80% of which appear only once. The data were also submitted as part of a second study, on regulatory T cells.

Sequenced sample: CD4+ effector T cells sorted from blood. These receptors originate from a human donor in good health. CDR3s include the opening cysteine and the closing phenylalanine or tryptophan. The order of the fields is clone size, J gene, CDR3 length, D gene, V gene, CDR3 DNA, CDR3 protein. D genes are given only for firm matches. Size tells how often a clone was seen (once, few, many) or the class of an expanded clone, and some rows leave it out.

-,TRBJ2-5,15,TRBD1,TRBV6-5,TGTGCCAGCAGTTACATATTGGACAGGGAAGAGACCCAGTACTTC,CASSYILDREETQYF
-,TRBJ2-1,14,-,TRBV7-7,TGTGCTAGCAGCTTAGGTTGGCAGGAGGTGAGGCAGTTCTTC,CASSLGWQEVRQFF
-,TRBJ1-4,16,-,TRBV10-2,TGCGCCAGCGCGAACCCTCCCGGGACACGAGACGAAAAACTGTTTTTT,CASANPPGTRDEKLFF
few,TRBJ2-5,13,TRBD1,TRBV10-3,TGTGCCATCACGGGACAGCAACAAGAGACCCAGTACTTC,CAITGQQQETQYF
once,TRBJ2-3,15,TRBD2,TRBV27,TGTGCCAGCAGTTTAGGGGCGGGGGGCCGACAGACGCAGTATTTT,CASSLGAGGRQTQYF
-,TRBJ2-1,16,TRBD2,TRBV14,TGTGCCAGCAGCCACGCCGGGACTAGCGGGGGGGCGTCTGATTTCTTC,CASSHAGTSGGASDFF
-,TRBJ2-2,14,TRBD1,TRBV7-3,TGTGCCAGCAGCGTCGACAGGGGTACCGGGGAGCTGTTTTTT,CASSVDRGTGELFF
-,TRBJ1-6,16,-,TRBV7-8,TGTGCCAGCAGCCTCCATTTAGCCTCCTATAATTCACCCCTCCACTTT,CASSLHLASYNSPLHF
-,TRBJ1-1,15,-,TRBV7-8,TGTGCCACTACTCGAACCGGGACACTGAACACTGAAGCTTTCTTT,CATTRTGTLNTEAFF
-,TRBJ1-1,12,-,TRBV11-2,TGTGCCAGCAGCCAGTCCGGCACTGAAGCTTTCTTT,CASSQSGTEAFF
-,TRBJ2-7,14,TRBD1,TRBV7-7,TGTGCTAGCAGCCCCGGGACAGGGGTGATCGAGCAGTACTTC,CASSPGTGVIEQYF
once,TRBJ1-2,13,-,TRBV30,TGTGCCTGGAGTGTAGGCCAGGGTGGAGGCTACACCTTC,CAWSVGQGGGYTF
-,TRBJ1-4,18,-,TRBV4-2,TGTGCCAGCAGCCAAGATTATCAGGGTGGCGCAACTAATGAAAAACTGTTTTTT,CASSQDYQGGATNEKLFF
-,TRBJ2-3,16,TRBD1,TRBV13,TGTGCCAGCAGCTTAGGCGGGACAGGGAAGCCAGATACGCAGTATTTT,CASSLGGTGKPDTQYF
-,TRBJ2-3,14,-,TRBV12-5,TGTGCTAGTGGTTTGCCAACTCACACAGATACGCAGTATTTT,CASGLPTHTDTQYF
-,TRBJ2-3,15,TRBD2,TRBV5-4,TGTGCCAGCAGCTCGAGGACTAGCGGGGGAATCCCCCATCTTTTT,CASSSRTSGGIPHLF
-,TRBJ2-5,20,-,TRBV27,TGTGCCAGCAGTCGGAGTGGAGCCCCAGGGGTATCCTGGTGGCAAGAGACCCAGTACTTC,CASSRSGAPGVSWWQETQYF
-,TRBJ2-2,15,-,TRBV6-5,TGTGCCAGCAGTTATGGGACGAGGAACACCGGGGAGCTGTTTTTT,CASSYGTRNTGELFF
-,TRBJ1-1,15,-,TRBV27,TGTGCCAGCAGTTCCTGGAGCGAAATGAACACTGAAGCTTTCTTT,CASSSWSEMNTEAFF
few,TRBJ2-5,12,-,TRBV7-9,TGTGCCAGCAGCTGGGCTGATGTGGCCCAGTACTTC,CASSWADVAQYF
-,TRBJ1-6,13,TRBD1,TRBV29-1,TGCAGCGTCCGGACAGGGGGGAATTCACCCCTCCACTTT,CSVRTGGNSPLHF
-,TRBJ1-1,19,-,TRBV5-6,TGTGCCAGCAGCCACCTCTCCGGGACATCTAAAGTCATGAACACTGAAGCTTTCTTT,CASSHLSGTSKVMNTEAFF
-,TRBJ1-2,15,-,TRBV5-1,TGCGCCAGCAGCTTGGATCCTACGGTTACTCGGGGCTACACCTTC,CASSLDPTVTRGYTF
-,TRBJ2-1,16,-,TRBV7-3,TGTGCCAGCAGCTTAGTCGGCGGGGGCCCTGGGGATGAGCAGTTCTTC,CASSLVGGGPGDEQFF
-,TRBJ1-5,12,-,TRBV28,TGTGCCAGCAGTTTAGACAATCAGCCCCAGCATTTT,CASSLDNQPQHF
-,TRBJ1-3,16,TRBD1,TRBV18,TGTGCCAGCTCACGCGCGGGGACAGACTCTGGAAACACCATATATTTT,CASSRAGTDSGNTIYF
few,TRBJ1-6,15,TRBD1,TRBV6-5,TGTGCCAGCAGTGGACAGGAGGGCACTATATCACCCCTCCACTTT,CASSGQEGTISPLHF
-,TRBJ2-7,14,TRBD1,TRBV7-8,TGTGCCAGCAGCTTGGGACAGGGAGTCAACGAGCAGTACTTC,CASSLGQGVNEQYF
-,TRBJ2-5,14,TRBD1,TRBV5-1,TGCGCCAGCAGCACCGGGACAGCCAAAGAGACCCAGTACTTC,CASSTGTAKETQYF
once,TRBJ1-5,14,-,TRBV5-6,TGTGCCAGCAGCTTGCCCGGGGAGGTGCAGCCCCAGCATTTT,CASSLPGEVQPQHF
-,TRBJ1-4,12,-,TRBV15,TGTGCCACCAGCGGTAGGTGGGAAAAACTGTTTTTT,CATSGRWEKLFF
-,TRBJ1-5,14,-,TRBV9,TGTGCCAGCGGTCCAGGGAATAGCAATCAGCCCCAGCATTTT,CASGPGNSNQPQHF